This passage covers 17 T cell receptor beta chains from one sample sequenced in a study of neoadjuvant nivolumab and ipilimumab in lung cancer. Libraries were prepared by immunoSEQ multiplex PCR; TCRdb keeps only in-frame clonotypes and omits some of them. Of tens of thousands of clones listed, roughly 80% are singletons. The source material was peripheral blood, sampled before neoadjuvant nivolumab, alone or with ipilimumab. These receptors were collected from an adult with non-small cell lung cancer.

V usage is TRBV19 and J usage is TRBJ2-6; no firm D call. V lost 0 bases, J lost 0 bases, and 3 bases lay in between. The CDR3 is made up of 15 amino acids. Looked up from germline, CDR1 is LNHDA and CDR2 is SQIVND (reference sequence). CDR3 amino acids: CASSIDPSGANVLTF. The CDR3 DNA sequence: TGTGCCAGTAGTATAGATCCCTCTGGGGCCAACGTCCTGACTTTC.

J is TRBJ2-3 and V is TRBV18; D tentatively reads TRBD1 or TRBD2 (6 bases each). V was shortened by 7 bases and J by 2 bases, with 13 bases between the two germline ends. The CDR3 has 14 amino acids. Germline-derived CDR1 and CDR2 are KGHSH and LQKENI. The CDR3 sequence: CASCLGGLTDTQYF. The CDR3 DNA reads TGTGCCAGCTGTCTCGGGGGCCTCACAGATACGCAGTATTTT.

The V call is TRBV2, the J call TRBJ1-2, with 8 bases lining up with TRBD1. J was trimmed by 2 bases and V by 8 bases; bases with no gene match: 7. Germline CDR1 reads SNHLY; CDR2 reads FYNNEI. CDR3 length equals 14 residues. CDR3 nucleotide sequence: TGTGCCAGCGAGGGACAGGCAATCAACTATGGCTACACCTTC. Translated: CASEGQAINYGYTF.

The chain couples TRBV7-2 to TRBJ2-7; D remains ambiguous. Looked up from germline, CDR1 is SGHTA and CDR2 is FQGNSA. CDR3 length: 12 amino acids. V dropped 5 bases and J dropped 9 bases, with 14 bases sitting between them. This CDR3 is CASSPARRAQYF. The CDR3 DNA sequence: TGTGCCAGCAGCCCTGCTCGCCGGGCGCAGTACTTC.

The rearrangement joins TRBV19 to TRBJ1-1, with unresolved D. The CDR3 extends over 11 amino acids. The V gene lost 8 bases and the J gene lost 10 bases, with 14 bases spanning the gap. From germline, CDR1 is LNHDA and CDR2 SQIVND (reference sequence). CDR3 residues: CASGPEGAAFF. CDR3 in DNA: TGTGCCAGTGGGCCTGAGGGTGCAGCTTTCTTT.

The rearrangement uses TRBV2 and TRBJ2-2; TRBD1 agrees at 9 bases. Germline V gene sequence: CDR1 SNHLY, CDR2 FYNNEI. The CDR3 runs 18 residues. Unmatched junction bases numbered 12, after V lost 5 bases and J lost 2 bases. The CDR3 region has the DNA TGTGCCAGCAGTCTCCGGGACAGGGCCCGATTTAACACCGGGGAGCTGTTTTTT. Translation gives CASSLRDRARFNTGELFF. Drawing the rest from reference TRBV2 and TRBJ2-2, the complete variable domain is EPEVTQTPSHQVTQMGQEVILRCVPISNHLYFYWYRQILGQKVEFLVSFYNNEISEKSEIFDDQFSVERPDGSNFTLKIRSTKLEDSAMYFCASSLRDRARFNTGELFFGEGSRLTVL.

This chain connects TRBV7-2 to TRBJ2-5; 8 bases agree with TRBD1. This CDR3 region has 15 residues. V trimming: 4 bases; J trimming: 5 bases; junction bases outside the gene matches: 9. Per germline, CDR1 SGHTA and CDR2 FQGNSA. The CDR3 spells CASSYQQGAGETQYF. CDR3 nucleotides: TGTGCCAGCAGCTATCAGCAGGGGGCAGGGGAGACCCAGTACTTC.

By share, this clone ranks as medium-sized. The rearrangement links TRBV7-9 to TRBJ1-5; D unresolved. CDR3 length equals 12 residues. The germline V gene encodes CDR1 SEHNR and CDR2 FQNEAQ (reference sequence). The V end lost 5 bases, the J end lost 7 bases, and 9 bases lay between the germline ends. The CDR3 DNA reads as TGTGCCAGCAGCGCGGAATGGCAGCCCCAGCATTTT. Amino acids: CASSAEWQPQHF.

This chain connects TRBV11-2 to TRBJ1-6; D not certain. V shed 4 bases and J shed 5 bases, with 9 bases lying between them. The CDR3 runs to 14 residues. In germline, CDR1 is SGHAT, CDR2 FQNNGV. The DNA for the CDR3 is TGTGCCAGCAGCTCCCGGGATCATAATTCACCCCTCCACTTT. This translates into CASSSRDHNSPLHF.

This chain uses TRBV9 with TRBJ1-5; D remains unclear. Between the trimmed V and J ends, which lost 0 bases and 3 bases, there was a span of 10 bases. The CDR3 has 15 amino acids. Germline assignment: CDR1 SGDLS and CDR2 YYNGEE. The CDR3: CASSVGPTNNQPQHF. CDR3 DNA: TGTGCCAGCAGCGTAGGACCGACCAACAATCAGCCCCAGCATTTT.

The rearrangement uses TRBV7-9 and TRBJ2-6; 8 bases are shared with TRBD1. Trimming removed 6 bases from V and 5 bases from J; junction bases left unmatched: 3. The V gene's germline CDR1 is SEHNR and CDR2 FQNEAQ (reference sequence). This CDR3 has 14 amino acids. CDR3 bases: TGTGCCAGCAGATGGGACAGGCGGGCCAACGTCCTGACTTTC. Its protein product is CASRWDRRANVLTF.

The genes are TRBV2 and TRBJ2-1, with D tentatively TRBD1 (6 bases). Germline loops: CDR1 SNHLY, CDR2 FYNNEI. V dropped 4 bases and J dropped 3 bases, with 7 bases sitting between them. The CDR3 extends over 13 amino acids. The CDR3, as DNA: TGTGCCAGCAGTGTGACAGGCTACAATGAGCAGTTCTTC. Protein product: CASSVTGYNEQFF.

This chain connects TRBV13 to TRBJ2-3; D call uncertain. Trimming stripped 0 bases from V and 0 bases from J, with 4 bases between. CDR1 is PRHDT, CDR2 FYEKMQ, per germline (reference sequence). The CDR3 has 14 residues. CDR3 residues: CASSLGLSTDTQYF. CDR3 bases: TGTGCCAGCAGCTTAGGTCTTAGCACAGATACGCAGTATTTT.

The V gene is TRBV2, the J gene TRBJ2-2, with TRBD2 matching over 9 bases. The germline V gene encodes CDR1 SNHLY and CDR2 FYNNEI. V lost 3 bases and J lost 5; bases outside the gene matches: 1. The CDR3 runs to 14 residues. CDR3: CASSELAGTGELFF. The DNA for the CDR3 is TGTGCCAGCAGTGAGCTAGCGGGGACCGGGGAGCTGTTTTTT.

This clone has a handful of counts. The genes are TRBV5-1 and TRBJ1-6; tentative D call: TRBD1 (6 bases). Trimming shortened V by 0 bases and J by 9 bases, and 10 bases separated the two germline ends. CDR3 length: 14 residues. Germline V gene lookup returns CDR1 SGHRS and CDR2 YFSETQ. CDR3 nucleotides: TGCGCCAGCAGCTTGGGGGACAAGCTTTCACCCCTCCACTTT. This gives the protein CASSLGDKLSPLHF.

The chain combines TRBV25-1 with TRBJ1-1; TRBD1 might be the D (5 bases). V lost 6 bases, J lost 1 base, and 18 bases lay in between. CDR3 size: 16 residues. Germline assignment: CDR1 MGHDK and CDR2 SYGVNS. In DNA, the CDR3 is TGTGCCAGCAGCCCACGCCCCGGGAGGGGGAACACTGAAGCTTTCTTT. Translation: CASSPRPGRGNTEAFF. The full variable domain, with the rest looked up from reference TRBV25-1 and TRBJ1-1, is EADIYQTPRYLVIGTGKKITLECSQTMGHDKMYWYQQDPGMELHLIHYSYGVNSTEKGDLSSESTVSRIRTEHFPLTLESARPSHTSQYLCASSPRPGRGNTEAFFGQGTRLTVV.

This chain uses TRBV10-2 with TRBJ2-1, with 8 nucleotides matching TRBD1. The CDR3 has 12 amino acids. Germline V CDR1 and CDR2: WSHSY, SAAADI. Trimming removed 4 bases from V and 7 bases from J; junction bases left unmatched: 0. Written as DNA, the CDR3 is TGCGCCAGCAGTGGACAGGGGAATGAGCAGTTCTTC. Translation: CASSGQGNEQFF.